This T cell receptor (beta chain) was identified in a study of blood T cell repertoires in COVID-19. Study in general: Acute-phase and convalescent COVID-19 samples originated in the United States, Italy and Spain. Sample material is recorded as cDNA or gDNA derived from T cells, B-cell-depleted T cells, or PBMCs.

Germline assignment: CDR1 DFQATT and CDR2 SNEGSKA (reference sequence). Trimming stripped 6 bases from V and 2 bases from J, with 5 bases between. CDR3 length: 10 residues. This study enrolled people aged roughly 18 to 100 from approximately 24 US geographic areas. How the authors handled the data: Reference gene primer amplification yielded estimated nucleated cell counts. Some clones are missing from TCRdb's copy, which holds only in-frame ones; the method was immunoSEQ multiplex PCR. V, J and clone size are taken as reported in that table, and D and trimming were inferred from the DNA itself. The profile shows 200,000 to 300,000 clones, roughly 86% of them singletons.

The clonotype was recovered from a woman in her twenties or thirties with acute COVID-19. The sample consisted of PBMCs or T cells enriched from blood (not recorded which). The chain carries TRBV20-1 and TRBJ2-7; D is unresolved. CDR3 sequence reads: CSAIPYEQYF. CDR3 in DNA: TGCAGTGCCATTCCCTACGAGCAGTACTTC.